These 25 T cell receptor beta chains were all obtained from the same sample, sequenced in a study of T cell responses to AZD1222 COVID-19 vaccine (dated by TCRdb to about 2021). Library construction relied on the immunoSEQ multiplex PCR assay. TCRdb mirrors the immuneACCESS table, restricted to in-frame sequences. Some clones are absent from its copies; in checked studies, under half trace to an unresolved V gene, and the reason for the others is unknown. The sample table lists 180,000 or so clones, about 92% of them with a count of one. Of the sample, 1% to 1.5% falls within the top ten clones. The sample's time point label is to be understood as: about 28 days (+/-7) after the second vaccine dose. The sequencing here drew on peripheral blood, taken 28 days after the second AZD1222 dose. The receptors were sampled from an adult who received the AZD1222 COVID-19 vaccine.

V gene TRBV4-2 combines with J gene TRBJ1-2, with a tentative D call TRBD1 (6 bases). With 4 bases removed from V and 6 bases from J, the gap between germline ends came to 15 bases. The germline CDR1 and CDR2 sequences are LGHNA and YNFKEQ. The CDR3 runs to 14 residues. CDR3 nucleotides: TGTGCCAGCAGCCCCCCAAGGGGGGCCAATGGCTACACCTTC. Protein sequence: CASSPPRGANGYTF.

V and J are TRBV6-6 and TRBJ1-4, with TRBD1 matching over 11 bases. Germline V gene sequence: CDR1 MNHNY, CDR2 SVGAGI (reference sequence). V dropped 5 bases and J dropped 3; count of bases not matched to a gene: 5. This CDR3 comprises 16 residues. CDR3 protein: CASSGQGALANEKLFF. As DNA, the CDR3 is TGTGCCAGCAGTGGACAGGGGGCCTTGGCTAATGAAAAACTGTTTTTT.

The chain recombines TRBV7-2 with TRBJ1-4, with D perhaps matching TRBD1 (6 bases). V gave up 3 bases and J gave up 5 bases, with 16 bases separating them. The V gene's germline CDR1 is SGHTA and CDR2 FQGNSA. The CDR3 extends over 16 amino acids. In nucleotides, the CDR3 is TGTGCCAGCAGCTTGGGGCCCGCGAGGGGGAATGAAAAACTGTTTTTT. Encoded protein: CASSLGPARGNEKLFF.

Points on this clone: The germline gene is not matched at one end of the junction; a read error may be the cause. For the CDR3, the DNA is TGTGCCAGCAGTTTAAAGGACAGGGGGAGGGATGACTTC. Translated: CASSLKDRGRDDF. The chain combines TRBV28 with TRBJ1-2; 10 bases are a match to TRBD1. Germline V gene data show CDR1 as MDHEN and CDR2 as SYDVKM. The CDR3 runs to 13 residues.

The chain carries TRBV19 and TRBJ1-2; D uncertain. Germline CDR1 reads LNHDA; CDR2 reads SQIVND (reference sequence). Trimming removed 2 bases at V and 7 bases at J, with 14 bases between. The CDR3 runs 14 residues. DNA of the CDR3: TGTGCCAGTAGTATAAACGGATTGGAGGGTGGCTACACCTTC. Its protein product is CASSINGLEGGYTF.

V gene TRBV12-3 or TRBV12-4 combines with J gene TRBJ2-3; no clear D gene. V was clipped by 6 bases and J by 4 bases, with 5 bases between them. The CDR3 spans 11 residues. The CDR3 region is CASRMADTQYF. In nucleotides, the CDR3 is TGTGCCAGCAGAATGGCAGATACGCAGTATTTT.

The chain combines TRBV30 with TRBJ2-1; the D is unclear. Trimming took off 2 bases at V and 4 bases at J, with 12 bases between the two ends. The CDR3 loop spans 14 amino acids. Germline CDR1 GTSNPN, CDR2 SVGIG (reference sequence). The CDR3 DNA reads TGTGCCTGGAGTCTAGGGATCGGGTACAATGAGCAGTTCTTC. It specifies CAWSLGIGYNEQFF.

This chain links TRBV7-9 with TRBJ2-5, with no clear D. CDR1 is SEHNR, CDR2 FQNEAQ, per germline (reference sequence). There are 12 residues in the CDR3. V was clipped by 5 bases and J by 5 bases, with 9 bases between them. CDR3 sequence: CASSRPPETQYF. CDR3 nucleotides: TGTGCCAGCAGCCGCCCCCCCGAGACCCAGTACTTC.

The chain employs TRBV10-3 and TRBJ1-2, with 8 bases matching TRBD1. V trimming: 4 bases; J trimming: 3 bases; junction bases outside the gene matches: 7. Germline V CDR1 and CDR2: ENHRY, SYGVKD. The CDR3 is made up of 15 amino acids. The CDR3 reads CAISGTGRGDYGYTF. The CDR3 nucleotides are TGTGCCATCAGTGGGACAGGGCGAGGGGACTATGGCTACACCTTC.

The chain uses TRBV30 and TRBJ1-2; 8 bases line up with TRBD1. Trimming took 6 bases from V and 4 from J; bases not matched to a gene: 7. Germline V gene data show CDR1 as GTSNPN and CDR2 as SVGIG (reference sequence). The CDR3 contains 13 residues. CDR3 coding DNA: TGTGCCTGCCAGGGGGCTCTAGGCTATGGCTACACCTTC. The encoded protein is CACQGALGYGYTF.

The rearrangement uses TRBV7-3 and TRBJ2-3; D is perhaps TRBD2 (6 bases). The CDR3 sequence is 18 residues long. Trimming removed 0 bases from V and 2 bases from J, with 18 bases in between. CDR1 SGHTA and CDR2 FQGTGA come from the germline V gene. CDR3 sequence reads: CASSLTLGRGGITDTQYF. CDR3 DNA sequence: TGTGCCAGCAGCTTAACGCTGGGCCGAGGCGGGATCACAGATACGCAGTATTTT.

A few counts support this clone. The chain recombines TRBV7-9 with TRBJ2-2; the match to TRBD2 covers 10 bases. Germline lookup yields CDR1 SEHNR and CDR2 FQNEAQ (reference sequence). This CDR3 is built from 15 residues. V dropped 5 bases and J dropped 6; count of bases not matched to a gene: 6. CDR3 in amino acids: CASSPGTSVSGELFF. CDR3 nucleotide sequence: TGTGCCAGCAGCCCCGGGACTAGCGTTTCCGGGGAGCTGTTTTTT.

The chain combines TRBV27 with TRBJ2-2, with 9 bases lining up with TRBD1. Germline V gene lookup returns CDR1 MNHEY and CDR2 SMNVEV (reference sequence). V lost 4 bases and J lost 10; bases outside the gene matches: 13. The CDR3 consists of 16 residues. Written as DNA, the CDR3 is TGTGCCAGCAGTTCCCCCAACAGGGGGCGGAATGTGGAGCTGTTTTTT. Translating it yields CASSSPNRGRNVELFF.

This chain uses TRBV5-5 with TRBJ2-1; D remains unclear. V was clipped by 0 bases and J by 14 bases, with 9 bases between them. The CDR3 is 11 amino acids. The germline CDR1 and CDR2 sequences are SGHKS and YYEKEE (reference sequence). In nucleotides, the CDR3 is TGTGCCAGCAGCTTGGGACACTCGGAGTTCTTC. It codes for CASSLGHSEFF.

The gene calls are TRBV28 and TRBJ2-1, with D perhaps TRBD2 (7 bases). The CDR3 length is 14 residues. Trimming pared 4 bases from V and 5 bases from J, leaving 12 bases between. Germline CDR1 reads MDHEN; CDR2 reads SYDVKM. CDR3 bases: TGTGCCAGCAGTTGGGGGGGGGCAAACAATGAGCAGTTCTTC. Translated: CASSWGGANNEQFF.

This clone is a singleton in its sample. The V call is TRBV7-2, the J call TRBJ2-7, with 10 bases identical to TRBD2. Looked up from germline, CDR1 is SGHTA and CDR2 is FQGNSA. V shed 5 bases and J 4 bases; nucleotides not matched to a gene: 8. The CDR3 has 15 amino acids. The CDR3 DNA reads TGTGCCAGCAGCAGACCCGGACTAGCGGAATACGAGCAGTACTTC. As protein: CASSRPGLAEYEQYF.

This clone showed up just once. This rearrangement joins TRBV15 to TRBJ1-2; D not certain. The CDR3 has 13 residues. V shed 1 base and J shed 8 bases, with 11 bases lying between them. Germline CDR1 reads LNHNV; CDR2 reads YYDKDF (reference sequence). This CDR3 is CATSRVSVGGYTF. The CDR3 region has the DNA TGTGCCACCAGCAGAGTATCGGTAGGAGGCTACACCTTC.

The chain uses TRBV29-1 and TRBJ1-2; 8 positions match TRBD1. This CDR3 has 13 residues. Germline assignment: CDR1 SQVTM and CDR2 ANQGSEA. V was clipped by 7 bases and J by 1 base; unmatched bases: 5. DNA for the CDR3: TGCAGCGCCAGACAGGGGATTAACTATGGCTACACCTTC. This sequence encodes CSARQGINYGYTF.

The chain combines TRBV27 with TRBJ1-3; D might be TRBD1 (6 bases). Trimming left V 0 bases short and J 0 bases short, with 6 bases between. Germline CDR1 is MNHEY and CDR2 is SMNVEV (reference sequence). The CDR3 runs to 15 residues. The CDR3 DNA reads TGTGCCAGCAGTTTATCAGGGGGCTCTGGAAACACCATATATTTT. Translating gives CASSLSGGSGNTIYF.

The chain joins TRBV11-3 to TRBJ2-1; possible D gene TRBD1, 6 bases. Trimming left V 5 bases short and J 4 bases short, with 9 bases between. The CDR3 is 13 residues long. Germline assignment: CDR1 SGHNT and CDR2 YENEEA. This CDR3 is CASSKGQYNEQFF. Here the CDR3 DNA reads TGTGCCAGCAGCAAGGGACAATACAATGAGCAGTTCTTC. Complete variable domain (other parts from reference TRBV11-3 and TRBJ2-1): EAGVVQSPRYKIIEKKQPVAFWCNPISGHNTLYWYLQNLGQGPELLIRYENEEAVDDSQLPKDRFSAERLKGVDSTLKIQPAELGDSAVYLCASSKGQYNEQFFGPGTRLTVL.

This chain joins TRBV19 and TRBJ1-1; perhaps TRBD1 as D (5 bases). Germline lookup yields CDR1 LNHDA and CDR2 SQIVND (reference sequence). V lost 3 bases and J 1 base, leaving 15 bases between the germline ends. There are 16 residues in the CDR3. CDR3 sequence reads: CASSIGVTGRNTEAFF. In DNA form, the CDR3 reads TGTGCCAGTAGTATCGGGGTAACGGGGCGGAACACTGAAGCTTTCTTT.

The chain carries TRBV15 and TRBJ1-5, with TRBD1 matching 8 bases. The germline V gene has CDR1 LNHNV and CDR2 YYDKDF (reference sequence). With 8 bases clipped from V and 3 bases from J, the junction kept 3 bases outside the gene matches. The CDR3 spans 13 residues. The CDR3 protein is CATGTGFNQPQHF. The CDR3 DNA is TGTGCCACCGGGACAGGCTTCAATCAGCCCCAGCATTTT.

V gene TRBV5-1 combines with J gene TRBJ2-5; weak D call: TRBD1 (7 bases). The germline V gene encodes CDR1 SGHRS and CDR2 YFSETQ. Trimming left V 4 bases short and J 5 bases short, with 12 bases between. This CDR3 comprises 13 residues. The CDR3 DNA reads as TGCGCCAGCAGCCAGGGGGGAGTGGAGACCCAGTACTTC. Its translation: CASSQGGVETQYF.

The gene calls are TRBV19 and TRBJ1-1; 10 bases agree with TRBD1. J was trimmed by 0 bases and V by 3 bases; bases with no gene match: 7. Germline-derived CDR1 and CDR2 are LNHDA and SQIVND (reference sequence). The CDR3 covers 17 residues. In nucleotides, the CDR3 is TGTGCCAGTAGTATCCTCTGGACAGGGGGAATGAACACTGAAGCTTTCTTT. The encoded protein is CASSILWTGGMNTEAFF.

The rearrangement links TRBV6-2 or TRBV6-3 to TRBJ2-5; 8 bases are a match to TRBD2. The trim removed 5 bases at V and 2 bases at J, leaving 7 bases unmatched. This CDR3 is built from 15 residues. CDR1 is MNHEY and CDR2 is SVGEGT in the germline V gene. The CDR3 coding sequence is TGTGCCAGCAGTAAGCCGGGACTAGATCAAGAGACCCAGTACTTC. Translated, it gives CASSKPGLDQETQYF.